The source of this T cell receptor beta chain is a study of blood T cells in healthy people across ages. The sample holds a few counts of this clonotype. There are 14 residues in the CDR3. V shed 5 bases, J shed 4 bases, and the junction held 3 bases outside the gene matches. From germline, CDR1 is SGHVS and CDR2 FQNEAQ. The authors ran a second PCR of 7 to 11 cycles using a sample-barcoded 5' primer and a J-beta primer mix. TCRdb fed the 5' RACE reads into MiXCR, producing one record per CDR3 protein. Found here are about 720,000 distinct CDR3 sequences, about a fifth of them singletons; the top ten hold less than 25%.

The TCR comes from a man between 65 and 85 years old in good health. This rearrangement joins TRBV7-8 to TRBJ2-5, with 11 bases that match TRBD2. Sequenced material: blood. CDR3 protein: CASSTTSGRETQYF. In DNA, the CDR3 is TGTGCCAGCAGCACTACTAGCGGGAGAGAGACCCAGTACTTC.